One sample yielded the 31 T cell receptor beta chains listed below, sequenced in a study of T cells after yellow fever vaccination (dated by TCRdb to about 2019). Read against the paper, the sample's treatment or condition label means: live attenuated yellow fever vaccine strain. Libraries were constructed by 5' RACE. The sequencer listed for this sample is Illumina HiSeq 2500. TCRdb reprocessed the public reads (quality trimming at Q25 with fastp, clone calling with MiXCR) and kept in-frame beta chains. Entries are consolidated by CDR3 protein sequence, retaining the most common genes and DNA. The sample table records some 390,000 distinct CDR3 sequences; around 6.4% of these occur just once. The ten largest clonotypes hold approximately 15% of the sample. The sample was PBMCs, taken 5 days after the yellow fever booster vaccination. These receptors came from a man aged 30-40 years who received the YFV17D yellow fever vaccine.

There are many counts of this clonotype. The V gene is TRBV19, the J gene TRBJ2-7; D possibly corresponds to TRBD2 (6 bases). The V gene lost 5 bases and the J gene lost 3 bases, with 11 bases spanning the gap. CDR1 and CDR2 (germline): LNHDA, SQIVND (reference sequence). CDR3 length equals 13 residues. The CDR3 coding sequence is TGTGCCAGTAGTGCCTATAGCGGCTACGAGCAGTACTTC. Translation gives CASSAYSGYEQYF. Combining the CDR3 with reference TRBV19 and TRBJ2-7 gives the whole variable domain DGGITQSPKYLFRKEGQNVTLSCEQNLNHDAMYWYRQDPGQGLRLIYYSQIVNDFQKGDIAEGYSVSREKKESFPLTVTSAQKNPTAFYLCASSAYSGYEQYFGPGTRLTVT.

This clonotype was recorded at least ten times. The V gene is TRBV9, the J gene TRBJ2-7; no clear D gene. The CDR3 runs to 12 residues. CDR1 is SGDLS, CDR2 YYNGEE, per germline. Trimming pared 4 bases from V and 5 bases from J, leaving 10 bases between. CDR3 sequence: CASSPRGHEQYF. In DNA form, the CDR3 reads TGTGCCAGCAGCCCAAGAGGACACGAGCAGTACTTC.

The chain is built from TRBV5-1 and TRBJ1-5; D gene ambiguous. Germline values: CDR1 SGHRS, CDR2 YFSETQ. The V end lost 4 bases, the J end lost 7 bases, and 12 bases lay between the germline ends. The CDR3 length is 13 residues. In DNA form, the CDR3 reads TGCGCCAGCAGCCCAACTCCGGGGCAGCCCCAGCATTTT. Translation: CASSPTPGQPQHF.

This clonotype was seen repeatedly, ten times or more. The V gene is TRBV29-1, the J gene TRBJ2-3; 8 bases match TRBD1. This CDR3 has 16 residues. The V segment lost 0 bases and the J segment 4 bases; nucleotides outside the gene matches: 9. Per germline, CDR1 SQVTM and CDR2 ANQGSEA. CDR3 in amino acids: CSVEDPDRASADTQYF. The CDR3 DNA is TGCAGCGTTGAAGATCCGGACAGGGCGAGCGCAGATACGCAGTATTTT.

This clonotype appeared many times. The chain links TRBV29-1 to TRBJ2-7; maybe TRBD1 (6 bases). CDR1 is SQVTM and CDR2 is ANQGSEA in the germline V gene. Trimming removed 6 bases at V and 0 bases at J, with 15 bases between. CDR3 length: 14 amino acids. CDR3 coding DNA: TGCAGCGTCTCGACAGGCCAGAACTCCTACGAGCAGTACTTC. Translated, it gives CSVSTGQNSYEQYF.

The genes are TRBV4-3 and TRBJ2-1; 7 bases align to TRBD1. CDR3 length: 16 amino acids. The V gene's germline CDR1 is LGHNA and CDR2 YSLEER. Trimming at V came to 1 base and at J to 3 bases, leaving 6 bases not matched to a gene. The chain's CDR3 is CASSQGTGRGYNEQFF. The CDR3 nucleotides read TGCGCCAGCAGCCAAGGGACAGGCCGGGGCTACAATGAGCAGTTCTTC.

This clonotype was counted at least ten times. Germline is not matched at one junction end, which may reflect a read error. The chain joins TRBV19 to TRBJ2-1; D remains unclear. CDR1 LNHDA and CDR2 SQIVND come from the germline V gene (reference sequence). The CDR3 has 18 residues. The CDR3 is CASSIWRPNTPINNQQFF. CDR3 in DNA: TGTGCCAGTAGTATATGGCGTCCTAACACGCCGATCAACAATCAGCAGTTCTTC.

This chain uses TRBV29-1 with TRBJ2-7; TRBD1 matches at 12 bases. This CDR3 is built from 13 residues. CDR1 and CDR2 from the germline V gene are SQVTM and ANQGSEA. V was clipped by 6 bases and J by 5 bases; unmatched bases: 5. Here the CDR3 reads CSVGQGAIDEQYF. CDR3 DNA sequence: TGCAGCGTGGGACAGGGGGCCATCGACGAGCAGTACTTC.

This chain joins TRBV5-4 and TRBJ1-3; no clear D. There are 15 residues in the CDR3. The V gene's germline CDR1 is SGHNT and CDR2 YYREEE (reference sequence). Between the trimmed V and J ends, which lost 1 base and 0 bases, there was a span of 8 bases. DNA for the CDR3: TGTGCCAGCAGCTTGCATGTCAGCTCTGGAAACACCATATATTTT. Translated: CASSLHVSSGNTIYF.

This clonotype occurred many times. This sequence joins TRBV7-6 and TRBJ2-1; no firm D call. The CDR3 is 16 residues long. Deletions cut 4 bases from V and 5 bases from J, with 18 bases between. In germline, CDR1 is SGHVS, CDR2 FNYEAQ. The CDR3 DNA follows: TGTGCCAGCAGCTCTGTACTATACCGGGCGGACAATGAGCAGTTCTTC. Amino acids: CASSSVLYRADNEQFF.

This clonotype was observed a few times. V is TRBV20-1 and J is TRBJ2-5; the D is unclear. CDR1 and CDR2 from the germline V gene are DFQATT and SNEGSKA (reference sequence). The CDR3 covers 14 residues. V lost 5 bases and J lost 1, with 14 bases in between. CDR3 loop: CSASQVGIQETQYF. The CDR3 DNA reads TGCAGTGCTTCCCAAGTGGGGATCCAAGAGACCCAGTACTTC.

The V call is TRBV7-2, the J call TRBJ1-2; no clear D. Germline assignment: CDR1 SGHTA and CDR2 FQGNSA. The V end lost 2 bases, the J end lost 4 bases, and 11 bases lay between the germline ends. CDR3 length equals 14 residues. The CDR3, as DNA: TGTGCCAGCAGCTTACCCCCAGGATTCTATGGCTACACCTTC. Translation gives CASSLPPGFYGYTF.

The chain links TRBV11-2 to TRBJ2-7; TRBD1 or TRBD2 may be the D gene (5 bases each). From germline, CDR1 is SGHAT and CDR2 FQNNGV. There are 15 residues in the CDR3. Trimming left V 5 bases short and J 0 bases short, with 14 bases between. The CDR3 region is CASSPGTLASYEQYF. CDR3 bases: TGTGCCAGCAGCCCAGGGACCCTCGCCTCCTACGAGCAGTACTTC.

There are many counts of this clonotype. The chain has TRBV5-6 and TRBJ2-7; 8 nucleotides agree with TRBD1. Trimming took 2 bases from V and 2 from J; bases not matched to a gene: 3. This CDR3 comprises 14 residues. Germline values: CDR1 SGHDT, CDR2 YYEEEE. The CDR3, as DNA: TGTGCCAGCAGCTTAGTACAGGGGGCCTACGAGCAGTACTTC. Translated: CASSLVQGAYEQYF.

The chain couples TRBV5-5 to TRBJ1-5; D ambiguous. V was shortened by 0 bases and J by 0 bases, with 10 bases between the two germline ends. Germline V gives CDR1 SGHKS, CDR2 YYEKEE (reference sequence). There are 16 residues in the CDR3. In nucleotides, the CDR3 is TGTGCCAGCAGCTTGGCCTGGACGAATAGCAATCAGCCCCAGCATTTT. Its translation: CASSLAWTNSNQPQHF. Drawing the rest from reference TRBV5-5 and TRBJ1-5, the complete variable domain is DAGVTQSPTHLIKTRGQQVTLRCSPISGHKSVSWYQQVLGQGPQFIFQYYEKEERGRGNFPDRFSARQFPNYSSELNVNALLLGDSALYLCASSLAWTNSNQPQHFGDGTRLSIL.

This chain uses TRBV19 with TRBJ2-5; 7 bases align to TRBD1. Germline V gives CDR1 LNHDA, CDR2 SQIVND (reference sequence). This CDR3 has 13 residues. Trimming removed 5 bases from V and 5 bases from J; junction bases left unmatched: 5. The CDR3 DNA follows: TGTGCCAGTAGTGGGGACAGTTGGGAGACCCAGTACTTC. It translates to CASSGDSWETQYF.

In this sample, this clonotype turned up a few times. The gene calls are TRBV12-3 or TRBV12-4 and TRBJ1-1; 7 bases match TRBD1. Trimming took 3 bases from V and 2 from J; bases not matched to a gene: 9. There are 16 residues in the CDR3. The CDR3 DNA follows: TGTGCCAGCAGTTTTCGTGCAGGGGGTAGAAACACTGAAGCTTTCTTT. It is translated as CASSFRAGGRNTEAFF.

This clonotype was found a few times. The chain uses TRBV19 and TRBJ1-6, with D maybe TRBD1 (5 bases). Trimming removed 3 bases at V and 12 bases at J, with 12 bases between. The CDR3 runs to 13 residues. Germline V gene lookup returns CDR1 LNHDA and CDR2 SQIVND (reference sequence). The CDR3 coding sequence is TGTGCCAGTAGTATCAGGGTTCAAGGACCCCTCCACTTT. This encodes CASSIRVQGPLHF.

This clonotype has more than one count but fewer than ten. The chain employs TRBV3-1 and TRBJ2-7; D gene unclear. The CDR3 is 14 amino acids. Deletions cut 0 bases from V and 6 bases from J, with 12 bases between. Germline assignment: CDR1 LGHDT and CDR2 YNNKEL (reference sequence). The CDR3: CASSQDWTAVEQYF. CDR3 sequence (DNA): TGTGCCAGCAGCCAAGATTGGACCGCCGTCGAGCAGTACTTC.

This clonotype was counted between two and nine times. V is TRBV5-1 and J is TRBJ2-1; perhaps TRBD2 as D (6 bases). CDR1 SGHRS and CDR2 YFSETQ come from the germline V gene. The CDR3 is made up of 14 amino acids. Deletions cut 4 bases from V and 10 bases from J, with 18 bases between. CDR3 protein: CASSPPSGWEEQFF. The CDR3 nucleotides are TGCGCCAGCAGCCCACCAAGCGGGTGGGAGGAGCAGTTCTTC.

The chain is built from TRBV29-1 and TRBJ2-3; 7 bases match TRBD1. Germline-derived CDR1 and CDR2 are SQVTM and ANQGSEA. CDR3 length: 13 residues. V lost 5 bases to trimming and J lost 2 bases; unmatched junction nucleotides: 4. CDR3 loop: CSVTGTATDTQYF. For the CDR3, the DNA is TGCAGCGTTACCGGGACAGCCACAGATACGCAGTATTTT.

This chain uses TRBV27 with TRBJ2-3, with D unclear. The CDR3 is 14 residues long. V was trimmed by 2 bases and J by 2 bases, leaving 8 bases between them. CDR1 and CDR2 (germline): MNHEY, SMNVEV (reference sequence). Here the CDR3 DNA reads TGTGCCAGCAGTTTACTGTCTTACACAGATACGCAGTATTTT. Residues: CASSLLSYTDTQYF.

This clonotype has a handful of counts. The chain links TRBV30 to TRBJ2-1; possibly TRBD1 for D (6 bases). The germline V and J ends were trimmed by 7 bases and 5 bases, with 15 bases remaining between them. Germline V gene sequence: CDR1 GTSNPN, CDR2 SVGIG (reference sequence). The CDR3 is made up of 13 amino acids. The chain's CDR3 is CASTRTVNNEQFF. The DNA for the CDR3 is TGTGCCTCAACGAGGACAGTTAACAATGAGCAGTTCTTC.

The J gene is TRBJ2-3, the V gene TRBV27, with 8 bases aligning to TRBD2. V lost 5 bases and J lost 6; bases outside the gene matches: 13. This CDR3 region has 16 residues. In germline, CDR1 is MNHEY, CDR2 SMNVEV (reference sequence). CDR3 amino acids: CASSADSAGDWDTQYF. CDR3 bases: TGTGCCAGCAGTGCCGACTCAGCGGGGGATTGGGATACGCAGTATTTT.

The J gene is TRBJ2-4, the V gene TRBV28, with D perhaps matching TRBD1 or TRBD2 (7 bases each). V was trimmed by 6 bases and J by 7 bases, leaving 16 bases between them. CDR1 is MDHEN and CDR2 is SYDVKM in the germline V gene. The CDR3 extends over 14 amino acids. This CDR3 is CASSPGQGGNIQYF. CDR3 sequence (DNA): TGTGCCAGCAGCCCAGGCCAGGGGGGGAACATTCAGTACTTC.

The sample holds many counts of this clonotype. This chain connects TRBV7-6 to TRBJ2-1; 7 nucleotides match TRBD2. This CDR3 spans 14 amino acids. CDR1 SGHVS and CDR2 FNYEAQ come from the germline V gene. The J segment lost 8 bases and the V segment lost 4 bases, leaving 8 bases of the junction unmatched. The CDR3 DNA follows: TGTGCCAGCAGCTCACGGGACTATAGGGATGAGCAGTTCTTC. Translated: CASSSRDYRDEQFF. Full variable domain (missing parts from reference TRBV7-6 and TRBJ2-1): GAGVSQSPRYKVTKRGQDVALRCDPISGHVSLYWYRQALGQGPEFLTYFNYEAQQDKSGLPNDRFSAERPEGSISTLTIQRTEQRDSAMYRCASSSRDYRDEQFFGPGTRLTVL.

This clonotype occurred many times. The V gene is TRBV13, the J gene TRBJ2-4, with 8 nucleotides matching TRBD2. The V segment lost 3 bases and the J segment 8 bases; nucleotides outside the gene matches: 15. This CDR3 has 17 amino acids. The germline gives CDR1 PRHDT, CDR2 FYEKMQ (reference sequence). CDR3 sequence: CASSFSGTSTLKHIQYF. The CDR3 DNA is TGTGCCAGCAGCTTTAGCGGGACCTCGACCCTTAAACACATTCAGTACTTC. The complete variable domain, with remaining parts taken from reference TRBV13 and TRBJ2-4, reads AAGVIQSPRHLIKEKRETATLKCYPIPRHDTVYWYQQGPGQDPQFLISFYEKMQSDKGSIPDRFSAQQFSDYHSELNMSSLELGDSALYFCASSFSGTSTLKHIQYFGAGTRLSVL.

This clonotype showed up many times. The J gene is TRBJ2-5, the V gene TRBV5-1; D not resolved. Germline assignment: CDR1 SGHRS and CDR2 YFSETQ. V gave up 0 bases and J gave up 1 base, with 7 bases separating them. There are 14 residues in the CDR3. CDR3 DNA sequence: TGCGCCAGCAGCTTGGAACTGATCCAAGAGACCCAGTACTTC. Translating it yields CASSLELIQETQYF.

At least ten counts were recorded for this clonotype. The chain employs TRBV20-1 and TRBJ2-3, with 8 bases that match TRBD2. CDR1 and CDR2 from the germline V gene are DFQATT and SNEGSKA (reference sequence). The CDR3 is made up of 15 amino acids. V trimming: 0 bases; J trimming: 5 bases; junction bases outside the gene matches: 7. The chain's CDR3 is CSARDWREVKDTQYF. In DNA, the CDR3 is TGCAGTGCTAGAGATTGGCGGGAGGTTAAAGATACGCAGTATTTT.

This clonotype occurred a few times. The V call is TRBV20-1, the J call TRBJ2-5, with 7 bases lining up with TRBD1. V was pared by 6 bases and J by 5 bases, with 15 bases of the junction left unmatched. The V gene's germline CDR1 is DFQATT and CDR2 SNEGSKA (reference sequence). This CDR3 comprises 15 residues. CDR3: CSARNPDRQGETQYF. CDR3 coding DNA: TGCAGTGCGCGCAATCCGGACAGGCAGGGCGAGACCCAGTACTTC.

The CDR3 coding sequence is TGTGCCAGCAGTTCGGGACAGGGCCTCCTCAATGAGCAGTTCTTC. Its protein is CASSSGQGLLNEQFF. This chain uses TRBV28 with TRBJ2-1; 9 bases are a match to TRBD1. Germline CDR1 reads MDHEN; CDR2 reads SYDVKM. V lost 4 bases, J lost 6 bases, and 7 bases stayed unmatched. The CDR3 has 15 residues.